Following are 27 T cell receptor beta chains from one sample sequenced in a study of blood T cells in healthy people across ages. It was with a sample-barcoded 5' primer and a J-beta primer mix that a second PCR of about 6 to 11 cycles was run. TCRdb reanalysed the 5' RACE reads using MiXCR and keeps one entry per CDR3 protein. The top ten clones hold 7.9% of a sample with 1.2 million to 1.5 million distinct CDR3 sequences, approximately 38% of them seen once. The sequenced material came from blood. These receptors came from a woman between 18 and 30 years old in good health.

This clonotype was recorded a few times. This chain links TRBV20-1 with TRBJ2-5, with 8 bases lining up with TRBD1. V was pared by 5 bases and J by 1 base, with 3 bases of the junction left unmatched. The CDR3 totals 13 residues. The germline gives CDR1 DFQATT, CDR2 SNEGSKA (reference sequence). The CDR3 DNA follows: TGCAGTGCTCCGGACAGGGCCCAAGAGACCCAGTACTTC. Translating gives CSAPDRAQETQYF.

This chain links TRBV21-1 with TRBJ2-5; TRBD2 was called by the table and not checked on the DNA. TRBV21-1 is designated a pseudogene. The CDR3 spans 15 residues. The CDR3 loop is CASSKGGAGQETQYF. In DNA form, the CDR3 reads TGTGCCAGCAGCAAAGGTGGTGCGGGCCAAGAGACCCAGTACTTC.

This clonotype has just a few counts. V is TRBV3-1 and J is TRBJ1-5; 8 nucleotides align to TRBD1. CDR3 length equals 16 residues. J gave up 7 bases and V 4 bases, and 12 bases lay outside the gene matches. Germline CDR1 and CDR2: LGHDT and YNNKEL (reference sequence). The CDR3 bases are TGTGCCAGCAGCCCATCGCGGACAGGGTTGGGGCAGCCCCAGCATTTT. Its translation: CASSPSRTGLGQPQHF.

This clonotype was detected only a few times. The chain has TRBV20-1 and TRBJ2-3; a possible D gene is TRBD2 (5 bases). This CDR3 has 14 residues. Between the trimmed V and J ends, which lost 3 bases and 4 bases, there was a span of 14 bases. Germline values: CDR1 DFQATT, CDR2 SNEGSKA (reference sequence). The CDR3 protein is CSAREVSRADTQYF. The CDR3 DNA is TGCAGTGCTAGGGAGGTCTCCCGGGCAGATACGCAGTATTTT.

This clonotype was counted only a few times. The CDR3 nucleotides read TGTGCCAGCAGCGACGTACCCTACGAGCAGTACTTC. Translated: CASSDVPYEQYF. The rearrangement joins TRBV11-1 to TRBJ2-7; no clear D gene. Trimming took 5 bases from V and 2 from J, leaving 7 bases between them. This CDR3 comprises 12 residues. Germline V gives CDR1 SGHAT, CDR2 FQDESV (reference sequence).

The chain couples TRBV20-1 to TRBJ2-4; D uncertain. The DNA end is more similar to TRBJ2-5, so the J call may be wrong. Germline lookup yields CDR1 DFQATT and CDR2 SNEGSKA (reference sequence). The CDR3 spans 13 residues. Here the CDR3 reads CSARPQSQETQYF. Written as DNA, the CDR3 is TGCAGTGCTAGGCCCCAAAGCCAAGAGACCCAGTACTTC.

This clonotype came up a few times. The rearrangement joins TRBV7-2 to TRBJ1-2; 8 nucleotides align to TRBD1. J was trimmed by 2 bases and V by 5 bases; bases with no gene match: 7. CDR3 length equals 15 residues. CDR1 SGHTA and CDR2 FQGNSA come from the germline V gene. CDR3: CASSTAGTGNYGYTF. The CDR3 nucleotides are TGTGCCAGCAGCACAGCCGGGACAGGAAACTATGGCTACACCTTC. The full variable domain, in which reference TRBV7-2 and TRBJ1-2 provide the parts outside the CDR3, is GAGVSQSPSNKVTEKGKDVELRCDPISGHTALYWYRQSLGQGLEFLIYFQGNSAPDKSGLPSDRFSAERTGGSVSTLTIQRTQQEDSAVYLCASSTAGTGNYGYTFGSGTRLTVV.

The CDR3 DNA is TGTGCCAGCAGCGAGATGGACCTAAAGGGTGAGACCCAGTACTTC. It is translated as CASSEMDLKGETQYF. J is TRBJ2-7 and V is TRBV6-1; no clear D. The J call may not be correct, given that the DNA end is closer to TRBJ2-5. The CDR3 covers 15 residues. Germline V lookup: CDR1 MNHNS, CDR2 SASEGT.

This clonotype was seen once. The V and J genes are TRBV12-3 or TRBV12-4 and TRBJ2-4; 10 bases map to TRBD2. The end of the DNA aligns better with TRBJ2-7, so the J call may be wrong. This CDR3 has 15 amino acids. Written as DNA, the CDR3 is TGTGCCAGCACCGAGAGCGGGAGGGCCTCTCACGAGCAGTACTTC. As protein: CASTESGRASHEQYF.

The chain combines TRBV20-1 with TRBJ1-5; D is ambiguous. V gave up 5 bases and J gave up 4 bases, with 12 bases separating them. Germline V lookup: CDR1 DFQATT, CDR2 SNEGSKA (reference sequence). This CDR3 has 13 amino acids. The chain's CDR3 is CSALLDRNQPQHF. The CDR3 DNA reads TGCAGTGCTCTCCTCGATCGGAATCAGCCCCAGCATTTT.

V and J are TRBV10-3 and TRBJ1-2; 12 nucleotides match TRBD1. The CDR3 extends over 14 amino acids. The V segment lost 6 bases and the J segment 8 bases; nucleotides outside the gene matches: 7. Per the germline V gene, CDR1 is ENHRY and CDR2 is SYGVKD. CDR3 nucleotide sequence: TGTGCCATCAGAGGGACAGGGGGCGAGGACGGCTACACCTTC. Encoded protein: CAIRGTGGEDGYTF.

A few counts support this clonotype. V is TRBV27 and J is TRBJ2-1, with TRBD1 matching over 11 bases. Germline assignment: CDR1 MNHEY and CDR2 SMNVEV (reference sequence). The CDR3 extends over 17 amino acids. With V trimmed by 5 bases and J by 8 bases, 14 bases remained unmatched. The CDR3 DNA sequence: TGTGCCAGCAGTCCGGGGCCCGGGACAGGGGGTCCCGATGAGCAGTTCTTC. Encoded protein: CASSPGPGTGGPDEQFF.

This clonotype has more than one count but fewer than ten. J is TRBJ2-5 and V is TRBV18, with D uncertain. Trimming removed 1 base at V and 5 bases at J, with 14 bases between. The CDR3 is made up of 15 amino acids. CDR1 KGHSH and CDR2 LQKENI come from the germline V gene. The CDR3 bases are TGTGCCAGCTCACCACAGGCCTATGCCAGGGAGACCCAGTACTTC. This codes for CASSPQAYARETQYF.

The chain uses TRBV2 and TRBJ2-1; 9 nucleotides align to TRBD1. The CDR3 length is 15 residues. Germline lookup yields CDR1 SNHLY and CDR2 FYNNEI. V lost 7 bases, J lost 6 bases, and 10 bases stayed unmatched. The CDR3 reads CASIPDRGLINEQFF. In DNA, the CDR3 is TGTGCCAGCATTCCGGACAGGGGATTGATCAATGAGCAGTTCTTC.

The V and J genes are TRBV20-1 and TRBJ2-4; unclear D gene. With 5 bases removed from V and 13 bases from J, the gap between germline ends came to 24 bases. This CDR3 region has 14 residues. Germline loops: CDR1 DFQATT, CDR2 SNEGSKA (reference sequence). CDR3 protein: CSAHPDWTYNEQYF. For the CDR3, the DNA is TGCAGTGCTCACCCGGATTGGACCTACAATGAGCAGTACTTC.

This clonotype was seen more than once but under ten times. The chain employs TRBV6-5 and TRBJ2-3; D gene unclear. V lost 0 bases to trimming and J lost 1 base, with 8 bases between them. Germline CDR1 and CDR2: MNHEY and SVGAGI. This CDR3 is built from 15 residues. CDR3 nucleotide sequence: TGTGCCAGCAGTTACTCCAGGCTCCGCACAGATACGCAGTATTTT. Its translation: CASSYSRLRTDTQYF.

The chain combines TRBV6-5 with TRBJ1-1, with 7 bases fitting TRBD1. V was clipped by 0 bases and J by 1 base; unmatched bases: 2. The germline gives CDR1 MNHEY, CDR2 SVGAGI. This CDR3 spans 15 amino acids. The CDR3 protein is CASSYSGQTNTEAFF. The CDR3 bases are TGTGCCAGCAGTTACTCGGGACAGACGAACACTGAAGCTTTCTTT.

In its sample, this clonotype was seen a few times. The chain employs TRBV14 and TRBJ2-7; TRBD1 agrees at 9 bases. V was pared by 3 bases and J by 4 bases, with 13 bases of the junction left unmatched. CDR1 SGHDN and CDR2 FVKESK come from the germline V gene. This CDR3 is built from 17 residues. The DNA for the CDR3 is TGTGCCAGCAGCCATGATACCGGACAGGGGCAACCTTACGAGCAGTACTTC. This encodes CASSHDTGQGQPYEQYF.

V usage is TRBV4-2 and J usage is TRBJ1-2; the D gene is possibly TRBD1 (6 bases). The V gene's germline CDR1 is LGHNA and CDR2 YNFKEQ. V dropped 0 bases and J dropped 3 bases, with 11 bases sitting between them. The CDR3 length is 15 residues. The CDR3 bases are TGTGCCAGCAGCCAAGATACAGGGTCTGACTATGGCTACACCTTC. It codes for CASSQDTGSDYGYTF.

This clonotype has just a few counts. V gene TRBV7-6 combines with J gene TRBJ2-3; 7 bases match TRBD2. CDR1 and CDR2 from the germline V gene are SGHVS and FNYEAQ. The V and J ends lost 2 bases and 3 bases, in that order; junction bases with no gene match: 8. This CDR3 comprises 16 residues. The CDR3 spells CASSLIAGDGTDTQYF. CDR3 nucleotides: TGTGCCAGCAGCTTAATTGCGGGAGATGGGACAGATACGCAGTATTTT.

The chain employs TRBV20-1 and TRBJ2-3; D gene uncertain. Trimming removed 7 bases at V and 1 base at J, with 15 bases between. Per germline, CDR1 DFQATT and CDR2 SNEGSKA (reference sequence). CDR3 length: 14 amino acids. The CDR3 sequence: CSVSRGPGTDTQYF. The CDR3 DNA follows: TGCAGTGTTAGTCGCGGACCCGGCACAGATACGCAGTATTTT.

The chain employs TRBV27 and TRBJ2-5, with TRBD2 matching 12 bases. The J call is uncertain, as TRBJ2-7 better fits the DNA end. This CDR3 is 15 amino acids long. The germline V gene has CDR1 MNHEY and CDR2 SMNVEV (reference sequence). CDR3 residues: CASSLSLAGGPEQYF. The CDR3 DNA is TGTGCCAGCAGTTTAAGCCTAGCGGGAGGGCCCGAGCAGTACTTC.

This clonotype was counted a few times. Here the CDR3 reads CASSLIDGAYEQYF. DNA for the CDR3: TGTGCCAGCAGTTTAATCGACGGAGCCTACGAGCAGTACTTC. This chain joins TRBV12-3 or TRBV12-4 and TRBJ2-7; D is ambiguous. V lost 2 bases and J 2 bases, leaving 10 bases between the germline ends. CDR3 length: 14 amino acids.

The J gene is TRBJ1-2, the V gene TRBV6-5; 7 bases line up with TRBD1. The CDR3 contains 14 residues. Germline V gene lookup returns CDR1 MNHEY and CDR2 SVGAGI. V trimming: 6 bases; J trimming: 3 bases; junction bases outside the gene matches: 7. CDR3 protein: CASRRQGKDYGYTF. DNA of the CDR3: TGTGCCAGCAGACGACAGGGAAAGGACTATGGCTACACCTTC.

The count of this clonotype is one. The genes are TRBV4-1 and TRBJ1-1; the match to TRBD1 covers 8 bases. The junction had 3 bases not matched to a gene; V was cut back by 3 bases and J by 3 bases. The CDR3 extends over 14 amino acids. In germline, CDR1 is MGHRA, CDR2 YSYEKL. The chain's CDR3 is CASSQWTGHTEAFF. As DNA, the CDR3 is TGCGCCAGCAGCCAGTGGACAGGGCACACTGAAGCTTTCTTT.

This clonotype has just a few counts. This chain joins TRBV10-3 and TRBJ1-5, with D perhaps matching TRBD1 (5 bases). There are 14 residues in the CDR3. V was shortened by 3 bases and J by 2 bases, with 8 bases between the two germline ends. Looked up from germline, CDR1 is ENHRY and CDR2 is SYGVKD. This CDR3 reads CAISEGERNQPQHF. CDR3 bases: TGTGCCATCAGTGAAGGGGAGCGCAATCAGCCCCAGCATTTT.

This sequence joins TRBV5-1 and TRBJ2-7; 8 bases agree with TRBD1. After removal of 0 bases from V and 5 bases from J, the junction contained 4 bases not matched to a gene. CDR1 is SGHRS, CDR2 YFSETQ, per germline. There are 14 residues in the CDR3. The CDR3 is CASSLAPGQDEQYF. CDR3 sequence (DNA): TGCGCCAGCAGCTTGGCGCCGGGACAGGACGAGCAGTACTTC. Filled out from reference TRBV5-1 and TRBJ2-7, the complete variable domain reads KAGVTQTPRYLIKTRGQQVTLSCSPISGHRSVSWYQQTPGQGLQFLFEYFSETQRNKGNFPGRFSGRQFSNSRSEMNVSTLELGDSALYLCASSLAPGQDEQYFGPGTRLTVT.